This note documents a single TCR beta chain sequence. This entry belongs to a study of control samples from healthy donors and cancer patients. V was trimmed by 2 bases and J by 2 bases, leaving 8 bases between them. Germline V CDR1 and CDR2: SGHRS, YFSETQ. The CDR3 runs to 14 residues. Some clones are missing from TCRdb's copy, which holds only in-frame ones; the method was immunoSEQ multiplex PCR. The sample comprises around 150,000 clones, about nine tenths of which are singletons, and roughly 5% rests with the top ten. The chain joins TRBV5-1 to TRBJ2-1; perhaps TRBD1 as D (5 bases). Sequenced: blood. The origin of this receptor is a man aged 25 to 40 in good health. The CDR3 sequence: CASSFQGAYNEQFF. The CDR3 coding sequence is TGCGCCAGCAGCTTCCAGGGCGCCTACAATGAGCAGTTCTTC.